What follows are 29 T cell receptor beta chains derived from one specimen sequenced in a study of blood T cell repertoires in COVID-19. Sequencing was performed with immunoSEQ multiplex PCR; in TCRdb, only in-frame clones are kept and a portion is missing. The sample carries roughly 150,000 clones, approximately 86% recorded once. Sequencing input: peripheral blood. All receptors come from a woman older than 75 with COVID-19, enrolled during active disease.

The rearrangement links TRBV3-1 (or the pseudogene TRBV3-2) to TRBJ2-2; a possible D gene is TRBD2 (6 bases). CDR1 and CDR2 (germline): LGHDT, YNNKEL (reference sequence). CDR3 length: 15 amino acids. V lost 2 bases, J lost 0 bases, and 7 bases lay in between. The CDR3 DNA sequence: TGTGCCAGCAGCCAAAGGGACTCGAACACCGGGGAGCTGTTTTTT. This translates into CASSQRDSNTGELFF.

The V gene is TRBV6-2 or TRBV6-3, the J gene TRBJ2-1; 7 bases fit TRBD2. CDR1 MNHEY and CDR2 SVGEGT come from the germline V gene. The CDR3 is made up of 15 amino acids. Germline trimming cut 2 bases from V and 5 bases from J; bases unmatched to any gene: 6. The CDR3 sequence is CASSYMSSGNNEQFF. The CDR3 region has the DNA TGTGCCAGCAGTTACATGTCTAGCGGAAACAATGAGCAGTTCTTC.

CDR3 in amino acids: CASIYSTGAYEQYF. The CDR3 coding sequence is TGTGCCAGCATTTATTCGACAGGGGCTTACGAGCAGTACTTC. V and J are TRBV2 and TRBJ2-7, with 8 bases aligning to TRBD1. V was pared by 7 bases and J by 4 bases, with 9 bases of the junction left unmatched. The CDR3 is 14 residues long. Germline V gives CDR1 SNHLY, CDR2 FYNNEI.

This chain links TRBV7-2 with TRBJ2-3; 12 bases line up with TRBD2. This CDR3 contains 17 residues. V shed 2 bases, J shed 3 bases, and the junction held 6 bases outside the gene matches. CDR1 and CDR2 from the germline V gene are SGHTA and FQGNSA. Here the CDR3 reads CASSLRLAGEGTDTQYF. The CDR3 nucleotides are TGTGCCAGCAGCTTAAGACTAGCGGGAGAGGGGACAGATACGCAGTATTTT.

The chain carries TRBV9 and TRBJ1-6; 12 nucleotides match TRBD1. Per germline, CDR1 SGDLS and CDR2 YYNGEE. V lost 4 bases, J lost 7 bases, and 6 bases stayed unmatched. The CDR3 runs to 16 residues. CDR3 bases: TGTGCCAGCAGCCCCGGGGACAGGGGGCAGAATTCACCCCTCCACTTT. This gives the protein CASSPGDRGQNSPLHF.

V usage is TRBV12-3 or TRBV12-4 and J usage is TRBJ2-1; tentative D call: TRBD2 (5 bases). The CDR3 sequence is 11 residues long. Trimming pared 10 bases from V and 7 bases from J, leaving 11 bases between. Written as DNA, the CDR3 is TGTGCCACCACACTAGAGAATGAGCAGTTCTTC. Its protein product is CATTLENEQFF.

The rearrangement uses TRBV3-1 (or the pseudogene TRBV3-2) and TRBJ2-3; 14 bases agree with TRBD2. CDR3 length: 19 amino acids. Germline assignment: CDR1 LGHDT and CDR2 YNNKEL (reference sequence). V shed 4 bases, J shed 2 bases, and the junction held 11 bases outside the gene matches. In DNA form, the CDR3 reads TGTGCCAGCAGCCCTCGGACTAGCGGGAGGCCCCCCCCCACAGATACGCAGTATTTT. Translated, it gives CASSPRTSGRPPPTDTQYF.

This clone has a single count. The V call is TRBV27, the J call TRBJ2-7; TRBD2 matches at 8 bases. CDR1 and CDR2 (germline): MNHEY, SMNVEV (reference sequence). The CDR3 has 16 amino acids. The V and J ends lost 6 bases and 3 bases, in that order; junction bases with no gene match: 13. CDR3 bases: TGTGCCAGCAGCCGGCAAGCATTTGCGGGAGGCTACGAGCAGTACTTC. Amino acid sequence: CASSRQAFAGGYEQYF.

The rearrangement uses TRBV11-3 and TRBJ2-1; 10 nucleotides match TRBD2. The germline CDR1 and CDR2 sequences are SGHNT and YENEEA. Trimming took 0 bases from V and 9 from J; bases not matched to a gene: 17. CDR3 length equals 19 residues. The CDR3: CASSLDWGPVAGGKAEQFF. For the CDR3, the DNA is TGTGCCAGCAGCTTAGATTGGGGACCCGTAGCGGGAGGAAAAGCTGAGCAGTTCTTC.

The chain is built from TRBV7-9 and TRBJ2-1, with TRBD2 identical over 11 bases. After removal of 5 bases from V and 0 bases from J, the junction contained 12 bases not matched to a gene. The CDR3 is made up of 19 amino acids. The germline CDR1 and CDR2 sequences are SEHNR and FQNEAQ (reference sequence). The CDR3 nucleotides read TGTGCCAGCAGCCCGGGACTAGCGGCTTTACTTAGCTCCTACAATGAGCAGTTCTTC. Protein: CASSPGLAALLSSYNEQFF.

The chain employs TRBV3-1 (or the pseudogene TRBV3-2) and TRBJ1-4, with D unclear. Germline CDR1 and CDR2: LGHDT and YNNKEL (reference sequence). This CDR3 comprises 14 residues. The V end was cut by 4 bases, the J end by 0 bases, with 6 bases between. As DNA, the CDR3 is TGTGCCAGCAGCCCCGGTACAACTAATGAAAAACTGTTTTTT. It specifies CASSPGTTNEKLFF.

The chain combines TRBV4-3 with TRBJ1-1; D remains unclear. Germline values: CDR1 LGHNA, CDR2 YSLEER. This CDR3 is built from 14 residues. Trimming removed 2 bases at V and 1 base at J, with 8 bases between. CDR3 protein: CASSQSPGNTEAFF. The CDR3 bases are TGCGCCAGCAGCCAAAGCCCCGGGAACACTGAAGCTTTCTTT.

The gene calls are TRBV7-3 and TRBJ2-1; a possible D gene is TRBD1 (6 bases). CDR1 SGHTA and CDR2 FQGTGA come from the germline V gene. This CDR3 is 17 amino acids long. Trimming removed 6 bases from V and 3 bases from J, with 21 bases in between. The CDR3 here is CASSSGPRTAIYNEQFF. In nucleotides, the CDR3 is TGTGCCAGCAGTAGTGGCCCAAGGACAGCTATCTACAATGAGCAGTTCTTC.

The chain combines TRBV28 with TRBJ1-1; D gene uncertain. V shed 3 bases and J shed 11 bases, with 10 bases lying between them. This CDR3 spans 11 amino acids. CDR1 is MDHEN, CDR2 SYDVKM, per germline. The CDR3 bases are TGTGCCAGCAGTTTGGATACTAGGGCTTTCTTT. Amino acid sequence: CASSLDTRAFF. Filled out from reference TRBV28 and TRBJ1-1, the complete variable domain reads DVKVTQSSRYLVKRTGEKVFLECVQDMDHENMFWYRQDPGLGLRLIYFSYDVKMKEKGDIPEGYSVSREKKERFSLILESASTNQTSMYLCASSLDTRAFFGQGTRLTVV.

The chain employs TRBV6-5 and TRBJ1-3; no definite D call. V lost 8 bases and J 0 bases, leaving 11 bases between the germline ends. Germline V gene data show CDR1 as MNHEY and CDR2 as SVGAGI. The CDR3 loop spans 14 amino acids. The CDR3 coding sequence is TGTGCCAGCCTAGGTAGATTCTCTGGAAACACCATATATTTT. The encoded protein is CASLGRFSGNTIYF.

This chain connects TRBV5-1 to TRBJ2-7, with D possibly matching TRBD1 (5 bases). Germline V lookup: CDR1 SGHRS, CDR2 YFSETQ. CDR3 length: 14 residues. The V end lost 2 bases, the J end lost 3 bases, and 12 bases lay between the germline ends. The CDR3 DNA reads TGCGCCAGCAGCTTTGGTGACAGAGGCTACGAGCAGTACTTC. Its translation is CASSFGDRGYEQYF.

This clone was counted a single time. J is TRBJ2-7 and V is TRBV4-2; TRBD2 is a possible D gene (5 bases). Germline lookup yields CDR1 LGHNA and CDR2 YNFKEQ. V lost 1 base, J lost 3 bases, and 10 bases lay in between. The CDR3 is made up of 14 amino acids. The CDR3 sequence: CASSQGQGSYEQYF. The CDR3 DNA is TGTGCCAGCAGCCAAGGGCAAGGGAGCTACGAGCAGTACTTC.

The CDR3: CAISESRLSPLHF. The CDR3 DNA reads TGTGCCATCAGTGAGTCGAGGTTATCACCCCTCCACTTT. The chain uses TRBV10-3 and TRBJ1-6; D remains unclear. Deletions cut 0 bases from V and 10 bases from J, with 7 bases between. The length of the CDR3 is 13 residues. The germline CDR1 and CDR2 sequences are ENHRY and SYGVKD.

V usage is TRBV6-1 and J usage is TRBJ1-2; 9 bases are shared with TRBD1. Germline V lookup: CDR1 MNHNS, CDR2 SASEGT. CDR3 length: 15 amino acids. Trimming removed 3 bases from V and 1 base from J; junction bases left unmatched: 3. The CDR3 is CASSDPDRGNYGYTF. CDR3 DNA: TGTGCCAGCAGTGACCCGGACAGGGGTAACTATGGCTACACCTTC.

CDR3 DNA: TGTGCCAGTAGTATTGTTCGCGGGGGGCGATCGACAGATACGCAGTATTTT. Encoded protein: CASSIVRGGRSTDTQYF. The genes are TRBV19 and TRBJ2-3; 8 bases align to TRBD2. The junction had 11 bases not matched to a gene; V was cut back by 3 bases and J by 3 bases. Germline V gives CDR1 LNHDA, CDR2 SQIVND (reference sequence). CDR3 size: 17 residues. The whole variable domain, filled in from reference TRBV19 and TRBJ2-3, reads DGGITQSPKYLFRKEGQNVTLSCEQNLNHDAMYWYRQDPGQGLRLIYYSQIVNDFQKGDIAEGYSVSREKKESFPLTVTSAQKNPTAFYLCASSIVRGGRSTDTQYFGPGTRLTVL.

This chain connects TRBV19 to TRBJ1-2; a weak D match, TRBD1 (5 bases). The ends were cut back, 3 bases at V and 1 base at J, with 15 bases in the middle. The CDR3 has 16 amino acids. Germline lookup yields CDR1 LNHDA and CDR2 SQIVND (reference sequence). The CDR3 region has the DNA TGTGCCAGTAGTATTTCCAGACAGTCTTTTAACTATGGCTACACCTTC. It is translated as CASSISRQSFNYGYTF.

This chain uses TRBV5-6 with TRBJ1-1; no definite D call. Germline-derived CDR1 and CDR2 are SGHDT and YYEEEE. V dropped 4 bases and J dropped 2 bases, with 15 bases sitting between them. CDR3 length: 15 amino acids. CDR3 sequence (DNA): TGTGCCAGCAGCCTTGGTTGGGCAGGTAACACTGAAGCTTTCTTT. Translating gives CASSLGWAGNTEAFF.

This sequence joins TRBV11-2 and TRBJ2-6; 10 positions agree with TRBD1. This CDR3 comprises 17 residues. V trimming: 4 bases; J trimming: 0 bases; junction bases outside the gene matches: 3. Per germline, CDR1 SGHAT and CDR2 FQNNGV. CDR3: CASSSRTGGSGANVLTF. The CDR3 nucleotides are TGTGCCAGCAGCTCTCGGACAGGGGGCTCTGGGGCCAACGTCCTGACTTTC.

The gene calls are TRBV24-1 and TRBJ2-5; TRBD2 matches 7 bases. The CDR3 sequence is 15 residues long. CDR1 and CDR2 (germline): KGHDR, SFDVKD. Trimming removed 3 bases from V and 5 bases from J; junction bases left unmatched: 8. DNA of the CDR3: TGTGCCACCAGTGATAGCGGGGAGAGGAGCGAGACCCAGTACTTC. Protein: CATSDSGERSETQYF.

The rearrangement joins TRBV10-3 to TRBJ1-5, with D possibly matching TRBD1 (6 bases). Germline V lookup: CDR1 ENHRY, CDR2 SYGVKD. V was cut by 2 bases and J by 5 bases, with 13 bases left in between. CDR3 length: 15 amino acids. CDR3 region: CAISEQGRTHQPQHF. The CDR3 DNA sequence: TGTGCCATCAGTGAGCAGGGGAGAACCCATCAGCCCCAGCATTTT.

In its sample, this clone was seen once. V gene TRBV2 combines with J gene TRBJ2-7; D is unclear. Between the trimmed V and J ends, which lost 4 bases and 3 bases, there was a span of 13 bases. This CDR3 comprises 14 residues. From germline, CDR1 is SNHLY and CDR2 FYNNEI. This CDR3 is CASSGSLVYYEQYF. For the CDR3, the DNA is TGTGCCAGCAGTGGTAGCCTAGTGTACTACGAGCAGTACTTC.

This CDR3 is CASSLRLNTEAFF. CDR3 bases: TGTGCCAGCAGTCTTAGATTGAACACTGAAGCTTTCTTT. J is TRBJ1-1 and V is TRBV28; no firm D call. This CDR3 contains 13 residues. CDR1 and CDR2 from the germline V gene are MDHEN and SYDVKM. With 5 bases removed from V and 0 bases from J, the gap between germline ends came to 7 bases.

The J gene is TRBJ2-3, the V gene TRBV5-1, with TRBD2 matching 9 bases. The CDR3 totals 14 residues. The germline V gene encodes CDR1 SGHRS and CDR2 YFSETQ. After removal of 10 bases from V and 0 bases from J, the junction contained 6 bases not matched to a gene. The CDR3: CASGLALSTDTQYF. CDR3 in DNA: TGCGCCTCCGGACTAGCGCTAAGCACAGATACGCAGTATTTT.

The chain is built from TRBV19 and TRBJ1-5; 11 positions agree with TRBD1. Germline CDR1 and CDR2: LNHDA and SQIVND (reference sequence). V shed 4 bases, J shed 3 bases, and the junction held 2 bases outside the gene matches. The CDR3 runs to 15 residues. CDR3 bases: TGTGCCAGTAGTAACGGACAGGGGGCCAATCAGCCCCAGCATTTT. Translated: CASSNGQGANQPQHF.